The 2 T cell receptor beta chains below all came from one sample that was sequenced in a study of T cells in Graves' hyperthyroidism and ophthalmopathy. Using RNA transcripts as the source, TCR beta CDR3 regions were amplified. HTBI primers were employed in a first-round RT-PCR of the TCR CDR3. TCRdb re-called the multiplex PCR reads through MiXCR, storing one row per CDR3 protein. Among fewer than 700,000 distinct CDR3 sequences listed, about a sixth were seen once. Sequencing used blood. Every receptor here comes from a young woman with Graves' hyperthyroidism.

This chain joins TRBV4-1 and TRBJ1-1, with a weak D call TRBD1 (5 bases). V was cut by 4 bases and J by 6 bases, with 15 bases left in between. This CDR3 comprises 14 residues. CDR1 is MGHRA, CDR2 YSYEKL, per germline. The CDR3 reads CASSPGPRSPEAFF. The DNA of the CDR3 is TGCGCCAGCAGCCCGGGACCTCGAAGCCCTGAAGCTTTCTTT.

With regard to this clonotype: A clone one base away is much larger, so this may be a read error. The chain carries TRBV2 and TRBJ1-4, with D perhaps matching TRBD1 (6 bases). The CDR3 is 16 residues long. V dropped 6 bases and J dropped 0 bases, with 14 bases sitting between them. Germline CDR1 SNHLY, CDR2 FYNNEI. Written as DNA, the CDR3 is TGTGCCAGCAGGAGCTTTAGGGGGTCAACTAATGAAAAACTGTTTTTT. Translated: CASRSFRGSTNEKLFF.